This is a list of T cell receptor beta chains from one sample in a study of blood T cell repertoires in COVID-19. Clones were read by immunoSEQ multiplex PCR, and TCRdb kept only the in-frame ones, dropping some. This sample has tens of thousands of clones; more than 65% occur once, and the top ten carry approximately 6.5%. Specimen: peripheral blood. These receptor sequences come from a man in his 60s with acute or convalescent COVID-19. Both conserved end residues are part of each CDR3. A D gene is named only where the DNA matches it firmly. The size entry is marked missing in some rows and otherwise reads once, few, many or a size class.

cdr3_nt cdr3_aa clone_size d_call j_call v_call
TGTGCCATCAGTCTGGGACAGGCGGACTATGGCTACACCTTC CAISLGQADYGYTF few TRBD1 TRBJ1-2 TRBV10-3
TGCAGCGTTGAAGACTTCCACCGGGTGCCAGTTGGCAATCAGCCCCAGCATTTT CSVEDFHRVPVGNQPQHF . . TRBJ1-5 TRBV29-1
TGTGCCAGCAGCAGAACGGACAGGCTGCTAGATTCACCCCTCCACTTT CASSRTDRLLDSPLHF . TRBD1 TRBJ1-6 TRBV9
TGTGCCAGCAGCGTAGAAGACGGGACAGGGCGCTATTCCACAGATACGCAGTATTTT CASSVEDGTGRYSTDTQYF . TRBD1 TRBJ2-3 TRBV9
TGTGCCAGCAGCCGGACAGTCGCAGATACGCAGTATTTT CASSRTVADTQYF once . TRBJ2-3 TRBV2
TGTGCCACCAGTGATTTAGACAGGGCCAGAGAGACCCAGTACTTC CATSDLDRARETQYF . TRBD1 TRBJ2-5 TRBV24-1
TGTGCCAGCAGTGGACTCTATGGCTACACCTTC CASSGLYGYTF . . TRBJ1-2 TRBV25-1
TGTGCCAGCAGCGTAGGAGGAGCAACTAATGAAAAACTGTTTTTT CASSVGGATNEKLFF . . TRBJ1-4 TRBV9
TGTGCCAGCACCCCTCCTCTTTCCGGGAAGGGCGGGGAGCTGTTTTTT CASTPPLSGKGGELFF . . TRBJ2-2 TRBV11-2
TGTGCCAGCAGCAGACAGGGAACCGATGAAAAACTGTTTTTT CASSRQGTDEKLFF once TRBD1 TRBJ1-4 TRBV3-1/TRBV3-2
TGTGCCAGTAGTATTGACAGGGTGAACACTGAAGCTTTCTTT CASSIDRVNTEAFF . TRBD1 TRBJ1-1 TRBV19
TGTGCCCCCCGGGTTAGCTATGGCTACACCTTC CAPRVSYGYTF . . TRBJ1-2 TRBV21-1
TGTGCCAGCAGCGCCGGGAGCGCGGGTAATGAAAAACTGTTTTTT CASSAGSAGNEKLFF . . TRBJ1-4 TRBV5-5
TGTGCCAGCAGGTGGACAGGGGGCGCCGAGCAGTACTTC CASRWTGGAEQYF once TRBD1 TRBJ2-7 TRBV6-5
TGTGCCAGTAGTATGTTGGGGGCCCGGACAGGGAAGAACTATGGCTACACCTTC CASSMLGARTGKNYGYTF . TRBD1 TRBJ1-2 TRBV19
TGTGCCAGCAGCAAGAGACTGGACTCTGGAAACACCATATATTTT CASSKRLDSGNTIYF . . TRBJ1-3 TRBV7-9
TGTGCCATCAGGACACAGGGTGGTGGGGATGGCTACACCTTC CAIRTQGGGDGYTF . . TRBJ1-2 TRBV10-3
TGTGCCAGCAGCCGGGTTTCGGGCTACGAGCAGTACTTC CASSRVSGYEQYF . . TRBJ2-7 TRBV7-2
TGTGCCAGTAGTCCCCTCCCGGGGGAAGGCAATTCACCCCTCCACTTT CASSPLPGEGNSPLHF . . TRBJ1-6 TRBV19
TGTGCCAGCAGTTCCAGGGGTGCCTATGGCTACACCTTC CASSSRGAYGYTF . . TRBJ1-2 TRBV6-8
TGTGCCAGCAGCTTGAGGGACAGCACTGAAGCTTTCTTT CASSLRDSTEAFF . TRBD1 TRBJ1-1 TRBV5-4
TGTGCCATCAGTGAGTCTATAGGAAACACCATATATTTT CAISESIGNTIYF . . TRBJ1-3 TRBV10-3
TGCGCCAGCAGCCAAGATTTGACAGCCACAGATACGCAGTATTTT CASSQDLTATDTQYF . . TRBJ2-3 TRBV4-3
TGTGCCAGCAGCCCCGGACTGTACAATGAGCAGTTCTTC CASSPGLYNEQFF . . TRBJ2-1 TRBV11-3
TGCGCCAGCAGCTTAGCCGGGACAGAATTCTTAAATCTAGCCAAAAACATTCAGTACTTC CASSLAGTEFLNLAKNIQYF . TRBD1 TRBJ2-4 TRBV5-1
TGTGCCAGCAGTCTCAGGGCCGGAAATGAGCAGTTCTTC CASSLRAGNEQFF . . TRBJ2-1 TRBV6-5
TGTGCCAGTAGTATAGGGGCTTTCCTCCACTTT CASSIGAFLHF . . TRBJ1-6 TRBV19
TGTGCCAGTAGTATCGCAGGGGGAGGAAAACTGTTTTTT CASSIAGGGKLFF few TRBD1 TRBJ1-4 TRBV19
TGTGCCAGCAGTTCCTACAGGGCTACTGAAGCTTTCTTT CASSSYRATEAFF . . TRBJ1-1 TRBV12-3/TRBV12-4
TGTGCCACCAGTCTTACAGGGGGAAGTGAGACCCAGTACTTC CATSLTGGSETQYF few TRBD1 TRBJ2-5 TRBV24-1
TGTGCCAGCAGGGCAGGGGTTGACGGTCAGCCCCAGCATTTT CASRAGVDGQPQHF few . TRBJ1-5 TRBV28
TGTGCCAGCAGCTTAACGCTTGGGGGGGAGCAGTTCTTC CASSLTLGGEQFF few . TRBJ2-1 TRBV7-3
TGTGCCAGCACCACTCCCGGAAGGGGGGGTTTGGGCTTCCAAGAGACCCAGTACTTC CASTTPGRGGLGFQETQYF . . TRBJ2-5 TRBV7-9
TGTGCCAGCAGTTTCCGAGCGGGGACCTACGAGCAGTACTTC CASSFRAGTYEQYF once TRBD2 TRBJ2-7 TRBV27
TGTGCCAGCAGTTTATACGGGACAGGGATCATTGACTATGGCTACACCTTC CASSLYGTGIIDYGYTF . TRBD1 TRBJ1-2 TRBV27
TGTGCCAGCAGCTTGTGGGGTGGGGGGACCGTCTACAATGAGCAGTTCTTC CASSLWGGGTVYNEQFF . . TRBJ2-1 TRBV5-5
TGTGCCAGTCAACGGGACAGAAACAATCAGCCCCAGCATTTT CASQRDRNNQPQHF . TRBD1 TRBJ1-5 TRBV19
TGTGCCAGCAGCCAAGGACTAGCGGGGGACCGGGGGGCTTACAATGAGCAGTTCTTC CASSQGLAGDRGAYNEQFF . TRBD2 TRBJ2-1 TRBV3-1/TRBV3-2
TGTGCCACCAGTGATCCGGGACAGCCCGGCTCCCAAGAGACCCAGTACTTC CATSDPGQPGSQETQYF . TRBD1 TRBJ2-5 TRBV24-1
TGTGCCAGCAGCTCCGACGGGACTCCCACCGGGGAGCTGTTTTTT CASSSDGTPTGELFF . . TRBJ2-2 TRBV9